Listed below are T cell receptor beta chains from one sample, sequenced in a study of T cells in Graves' hyperthyroidism and ophthalmopathy. Each CDR3 protein gets one entry after TCRdb re-called the multiplex PCR reads with MiXCR. The sample has 300,000 to 450,000 distinct CDR3 sequences; around a sixth are singletons. Sequenced material: blood. These receptors all come from a woman under 30 with Graves' hyperthyroidism that later progressed to Graves' ophthalmopathy. Both conserved end residues are part of each CDR3. D genes are given only for firm matches. The size field is filled for only some rows; it gives once, few, many or a size class.

clone_size	d_call	v_call	j_call	cdr3_aa	cdr3_nt
few	-	TRBV20-1	TRBJ1-2	CSGRDMAGQYGYTF	TGCAGTGGTAGAGATATGGCAGGGCAGTATGGCTACACCTTC
many	-	TRBV14	TRBJ2-7	CASSPGDHEQYF	TGTGCCAGCAGCCCAGGGGACCACGAGCAGTACTTC
-	-	TRBV28	TRBJ1-4	CASSQERGGPRGINEKLFF	TGCGCCAGCAGCCAAGAAAGGGGTGGGCCCAGAGGGATTAATGAAAAACTGTTTTTT
few	-	TRBV2	TRBJ2-3	CASSEEPHSPSKTDTQYF	TGTGCCAGCAGTGAGGAACCCCATAGTCCCTCCAAAACAGATACGCAGTATTTT
many	-	TRBV2	TRBJ1-2	CASRRGTTNYGYTF	TGTGCCAGCAGGAGGGGGACAACCAACTATGGCTACACCTTC
-	-	TRBV27	TRBJ2-3	CASSLWADGTDTQYF	TGTGCCAGCAGTTTATGGGCCGACGGCACAGATACGCAGTATTTT
many	TRBD2	TRBV6-1	TRBJ2-1	CASSEPGGTYNEQFF	TGTGCCAGCAGTGAGCCGGGAGGAACCTACAATGAGCAGTTCTTC
many	TRBD2	TRBV2	TRBJ2-7	CASKLLAGGYEQYF	TGTGCCAGCAAACTACTAGCGGGAGGGTACGAGCAGTACTTC
many	TRBD2	TRBV27	TRBJ2-1	CASSLSGRAYNEQFF	TGTGCCAGCAGTTTATCCGGGAGGGCCTACAATGAGCAGTTCTTC
-	TRBD1	TRBV10-3	TRBJ2-3	CAISEMRPGQGADTQYF	TGTGCCATCAGTGAGATGAGACCGGGACAGGGGGCAGATACGCAGTATTTT
few	-	TRBV25-1	TRBJ2-1	CASSWGVGEFF	TGTGCCAGCAGTTGGGGGGTGGGAGAGTTCTTC
many	-	TRBV3-1	TRBJ1-1	CASSQGQKMNTEAFF	TGTGCCAGCAGCCAAGGACAGAAGATGAACACTGAAGCTTTCTTT
few	TRBD1	TRBV5-5	TRBJ1-2	CASSAWDRRITNYGYTF	TGTGCCAGCAGCGCCTGGGACAGACGAATTACTAACTATGGCTACACCTTC
few	-	TRBV10-3	TRBJ2-7	CAISEDRFPYEQYF	TGTGCCATCAGTGAGGACAGGTTCCCCTACGAGCAGTACTTC
few	-	TRBV6-2/TRBV6-3	TRBJ2-3	CASRVEGGTDTQYF	TGTGCCAGCAGGGTGGAGGGTGGAACAGATACGCAGTATTTT
few	TRBD1	TRBV12-3/TRBV12-4	TRBJ2-5	CACSPWTGGEKTQYF	TGTGCCTGCAGTCCCTGGACAGGGGGCGAGAAGACCCAGTACTTC
-	-	TRBV7-8	TRBJ2-2	CASSLVHPGTPGELFF	TGTGCCAGCAGCTTAGTTCACCCAGGGACCCCCGGGGAGCTGTTTTTT
-	-	TRBV7-9	TRBJ2-4	CASSLGGLAKNIQYF	TGCGCCAGCAGCTTGGGGGGCCTAGCCAAAAACATTCAGTACTTC
many	TRBD1	TRBV29-1	TRBJ2-1	CSVKIPDRSVIEQFF	TGCAGCGTTAAGATCCCGGACAGGAGTGTTATTGAGCAGTTCTTC
few	-	TRBV7-8	TRBJ1-3	CASTLGSALSGNTIYF	TGTGCCAGCACCTTAGGGTCTGCTCTCTCTGGAAACACCATATATTTT
-	TRBD2	TRBV9	TRBJ2-1	CASSVVAGGYNEQFF	TGTGCCAGCAGCGTCGTAGCGGGAGGCTACAATGAGCAGTTCTTC
many	TRBD2	TRBV28	TRBJ2-3	CASSFGLADPTDTQYF	TGTGCCAGCAGTTTCGGACTAGCGGACCCCACAGATACGCAGTATTTT
-	TRBD2	TRBV30	TRBJ2-1	CAWSSLAAVAYNEQFF	TGTGCCTGGAGTTCGCTAGCGGCAGTTGCATACAATGAGCAGTTCTTC
-	TRBD2	TRBV4-2	TRBJ2-1	CASSQAGGRGNEQFF	TGTGCCAGCAGCCAAGCTGGCGGGAGGGGGAATGAGCAGTTCTTC
many	TRBD1	TRBV3-1	TRBJ2-1	CASSQEGQGHYNEQFF	TGTGCCAGCAGCCAAGAGGGACAGGGCCACTACAATGAGCAGTTCTTC
many	TRBD2	TRBV5-1	TRBJ2-1	CASSLEVAGVEQFF	TGCGCCAGCAGCTTGGAGGTAGCGGGAGTTGAGCAGTTCTTC
many	-	TRBV7-7	TRBJ2-2	CASSRAPLGAGELFF	TGTGCTAGCAGCCGTGCCCCCCTTGGGGCCGGGGAGCTGTTTTTT
-	TRBD2	TRBV13	TRBJ2-3	CASSLLGSGRDTQYF	TGTGCCAGCAGCTTACTTGGTAGCGGGAGGGATACGCAGTATTTT
many	-	TRBV29-1	TRBJ2-2	CSVGGGGNTGELFF	TGCAGCGTTGGCGGAGGAGGGAACACCGGGGAGCTGTTTTTT
few	-	TRBV9	TRBJ2-7	CASSVGTSPLGEQYF	TGTGCCAGCAGCGTAGGGACTTCCCCACTCGGCGAGCAGTACTTC
many	-	TRBV28	TRBJ1-5	CASSFMGAGIQPQHF	TGTGCCAGCAGTTTTATGGGGGCAGGGATTCAGCCCCAGCATTTT
many	-	TRBV7-2	TRBJ2-7	CASSRHQIGYEQYF	TGTGCCAGCAGCCGCCACCAAATCGGGTACGAGCAGTACTTC
many	-	TRBV27	TRBJ2-1	CASSKSQNSYNEQFF	TGTGCCAGCAGCAAAAGCCAAAATTCTTACAATGAGCAGTTCTTC
many	-	TRBV28	TRBJ2-7	CASSVADYEQYF	TGTGCCAGCAGTGTAGCGGACTACGAGCAGTACTTC
few	TRBD2	TRBV29-1	TRBJ2-5	CSVEPLAPQETQYF	TGCAGCGTTGAACCACTAGCGCCCCAAGAGACCCAGTACTTC
-	-	TRBV18	TRBJ2-2	CASSLGAGNTGELFF	TGTGCCAGCTCACTTGGAGCGGGCAACACCGGGGAGCTGTTTTTT
few	-	TRBV5-4	TRBJ2-3	CASSLGTVFGTDTQYF	TGTGCCAGCAGCTTGGGGACCGTTTTTGGCACAGATACGCAGTATTTT
many	TRBD2	TRBV20-1	TRBJ2-7	CSARYPLAGDREQYF	TGCAGTGCTAGATATCCACTAGCGGGAGATCGCGAGCAGTACTTC
-	-	TRBV2	TRBJ2-1	CASSTRLKAEQFF	TGTGCCAGCAGCACCCGACTAAAGGCTGAGCAGTTCTTT
few	-	TRBV20-1	TRBJ2-7	CSARTGIPYEQYF	TGCAGTGCTAGAACAGGGATCCCCTACGAGCAGTACTTC
few	TRBD2	TRBV24-1	TRBJ2-2	CATSDLASGRAGELFF	TGTGCCACCAGTGATTTGGCTAGCGGGAGGGCCGGGGAGCTGTTTTTT
many	-	TRBV6-2/TRBV6-3	TRBJ2-7	CASSYSRGVSYEQYF	TGTGCCAGCAGTTACTCTCGGGGAGTCTCCTACGAGCAGTACTTC
many	-	TRBV24-1	TRBJ2-5	CATSDRRGPSQETQYF	TGTGCCACCAGTGACCGACGCGGACCCTCACAAGAGACCCAGTACTTC
-	-	TRBV9	TRBJ1-4	CASSVDEGKLFF	TGTGCCAGCAGCGTAGATGAAGGAAAACTGTTTTTT
few	-	TRBV19	TRBJ1-5	CASSIGGNGNQPQHF	TGTGCCAGTAGTATAGGAGGGAACGGCAATCAGCCCCAGCATTTT
many	-	TRBV12-3/TRBV12-4	TRBJ2-7	CASSYRVSYEQYF	TGTGCCAGCAGTTACAGGGTCTCCTACGAGCAGTACTTC
many	TRBD1	TRBV28	TRBJ2-7	CATTPGQGSYEQYF	TGTGCCACCACCCCGGGACAGGGTTCCTACGAGCAGTACTTC
-	TRBD1	TRBV27	TRBJ1-5	CASSQGEGGQPQHF	TGTGCCAGCAGCCAGGGGGAGGGCGGGCAGCCCCAGCATTTT
-	TRBD1	TRBV5-1	TRBJ2-5	CASSPLTGQLQTETQYF	TGCGCCAGCAGCCCATTAACGGGACAGCTACAGACGGAGACCCAGTACTTC
many	-	TRBV6-2/TRBV6-3	TRBJ1-1	CASSYSRGRVNTEAFF	TGTGCCAGCAGTTACTCGAGAGGCAGGGTGAACACTGAAGCTTTCTTT
-	-	TRBV15	TRBJ1-2	CATSRDRGLNGYTF	TGTGCCACCAGCAGAGACAGGGGACTAAATGGCTACACCTTC
many	-	TRBV6-2/TRBV6-3	TRBJ2-7	CASINGVGHEQYF	TGTGCCAGCATAAACGGGGTTGGCCACGAGCAGTACTTC
-	TRBD2	TRBV28	TRBJ2-2	CASSSFFTRTSGLTGELFF	TGTGCCAGCAGTTCCTTCTTTACCAGGACTAGCGGGTTAACCGGGGAGCTGTTTTTT
few	-	TRBV5-1	TRBJ2-7	CASSLGRRARGPYEQYF	TGCGCCAGCAGCTTAGGTCGGCGGGCTAGGGGTCCCTACGAGCAGTACTTC
many	-	TRBV28	TRBJ2-7	CASSLRAGALYEQYF	TGTGCCAGCAGTTTAAGAGCAGGGGCTCTCTACGAGCAGTACTTC
few	TRBD1	TRBV6-1	TRBJ2-1	CASNRGSGTVNEQFF	TGTGCCAGCAATAGGGGATCCGGGACAGTCAATGAGCAGTTCTTC
many	TRBD2	TRBV3-1	TRBJ2-7	CASSQEGGIREQYF	TGTGCCAGCAGCCAAGAGGGGGGGATTCGGGAGCAGTACTTC